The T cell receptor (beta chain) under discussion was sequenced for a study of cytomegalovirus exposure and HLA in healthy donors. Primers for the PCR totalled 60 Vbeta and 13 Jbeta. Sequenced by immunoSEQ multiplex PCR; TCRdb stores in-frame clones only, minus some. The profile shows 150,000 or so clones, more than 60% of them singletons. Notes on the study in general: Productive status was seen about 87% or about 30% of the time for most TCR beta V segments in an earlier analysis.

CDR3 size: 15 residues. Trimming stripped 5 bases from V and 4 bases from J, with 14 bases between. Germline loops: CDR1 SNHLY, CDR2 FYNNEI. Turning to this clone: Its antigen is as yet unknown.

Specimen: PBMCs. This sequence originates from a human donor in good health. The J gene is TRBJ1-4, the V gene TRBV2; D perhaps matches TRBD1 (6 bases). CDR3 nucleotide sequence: TGTGCCAGCAGTCCAGGGGCAGGGATTAATGAAAAACTGTTTTTT. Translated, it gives CASSPGAGINEKLFF.